One T cell receptor (beta chain) is described in this entry. The sample originates from a study of shared clonotypes between healthy human individuals. This CDR3 is built from 15 residues. The germline V gene has CDR1 SGHRS and CDR2 YFSETQ. With 0 bases clipped from V and 8 bases from J, the junction kept 5 bases outside the gene matches. TCRdb's copy holds only in-frame clones and misses some; the assay was immunoSEQ multiplex PCR. Here the sample spans roughly 450,000 clones, 75% to 85% being singletons. The sequence derives from a woman aged 40 to 49 in good health. Some clones in this sample may be carry-over from other donors' samples. The chain is built from TRBV5-1 and TRBJ2-1; 10 nucleotides match TRBD2. Specimen: PBMCs. The CDR3 is CASSLGASGSHEQFF. CDR3 DNA: TGCGCCAGCAGCTTGGGGGCTAGCGGGAGCCATGAGCAGTTCTTC. The full variable domain, with the rest looked up from reference TRBV5-1 and TRBJ2-1, is KAGVTQTPRYLIKTRGQQVTLSCSPISGHRSVSWYQQTPGQGLQFLFEYFSETQRNKGNFPGRFSGRQFSNSRSEMNVSTLELGDSALYLCASSLGASGSHEQFFGPGTRLTVL.